The T cell receptor (beta chain) described here comes from a study of T cell repertoires in cytomegalovirus infection. Whole-study context: Recently identified HLA-C-restricted CMV epitopes and well-studied HLA-B-restricted CMV epitopes were used by the study. TCR beta signatures that were public indicated CMV infection and matching HLA type. Study outcomes and limitations: It was HLA-C-restricted CMV-specific TCR beta clonotypes that dominated the response ex vivo. Of the TCR beta families, the public ones yielded a cumulative frequency that identified carriers of CMV plus the relevant HLA.

Ten or more counts support this clonotype. Its matching antigen is unknown. Via MiXCR, TCRdb re-called the reads, giving one row per CDR3 protein. The sample lists some 130,000 distinct CDR3 sequences, more than 30% occurring once. The germline CDR1 and CDR2 sequences are MNHEY and SMNVEV (reference sequence). CDR3 length: 13 amino acids. Trimming stripped 2 bases from V and 6 bases from J, with 8 bases between. The chain combines TRBV27 with TRBJ2-1; D is unclear. Sequenced material: CD8+ T cells from cultured PBMCs, taken from culture after CMV antigen stimulation. This clonotype was obtained from a human donor in good health (CMV status not recorded). Some clones in this sample may be carry-over from other donors' samples. The CDR3 spells CASSLTFGNEQFF. CDR3 DNA sequence: TGTGCCAGCAGTTTAACGTTCGGCAATGAGCAGTTCTTC.